These T cell receptor beta chains were read from a single sample in a study of blood T cell repertoires in COVID-19. Here immunoSEQ multiplex PCR was the method, and the copy in TCRdb shows in-frame clones only, minus some. The sample has 250,000 to 350,000 clones; 75% to 90% are singletons. The specimen sequenced was peripheral blood. These receptors were taken from a woman between 45 and 60 years old who had recovered from COVID-19. Each CDR3 is given with its conserved first and last residue. The D gene is left open where the match is weak. Part of the rows lack a size; the others show once, few, many or a class for expanded clones.

TRBV15	-	-	TRBJ1-2	CATSRAIFSGYTF	TGTGCCACCAGCAGAGCTATCTTCTCGGGCTACACCTTC
TRBV19	TRBD2	-	TRBJ2-5	CASSSLAGEGTQYF	TGTGCCAGTAGTAGCCTAGCGGGAGAAGGGACCCAGTACTTC
TRBV9	TRBD2	few	TRBJ2-7	CASSVVPAGPYEQYF	TGTGCCAGCAGCGTAGTCCCAGCGGGACCCTACGAGCAGTACTTC
TRBV19	-	-	TRBJ1-6	CASSIGPTLHF	TGTGCCAGTAGTATTGGCCCGACCCTCCACTTT
TRBV12-3/TRBV12-4	-	-	TRBJ2-7	CASSETGRYEQYF	TGTGCCAGCAGCGAGACAGGGAGGTACGAGCAGTACTTC
TRBV27	TRBD1	-	TRBJ1-6	CASKRQGNSPLHF	TGTGCCAGCAAGAGACAGGGGAATTCACCCCTCCACTTT
TRBV7-8	TRBD2	few	TRBJ2-7	CASSPGWSTSGRTNEQYF	TGTGCCAGCAGCCCAGGTTGGTCTACTAGCGGGAGAACCAATGAGCAGTACTTC
TRBV2	TRBD2	-	TRBJ2-1	CASSDATSGMYNEQFF	TGTGCCAGCAGTGATGCGACTAGCGGGATGTACAATGAGCAGTTCTTC
TRBV6-2/TRBV6-3	TRBD2	-	TRBJ2-7	CASSYRLAPSYEQYF	TGTGCCAGCAGTTACCGACTAGCGCCATCCTACGAGCAGTACTTC
TRBV4-2	TRBD2	-	TRBJ2-3	CASSQDPTSGSDTQYF	TGTGCCAGCAGCCAAGATCCCACTAGCGGGAGCGATACGCAGTATTTT
TRBV7-6	TRBD2	-	TRBJ2-7	CASSQLAVPDSSYEQYF	TGTGCCAGCAGCCAGCTAGCGGTACCCGACTCCTCCTACGAGCAGTACTTC
TRBV5-1	-	-	TRBJ1-1	CASSTLTGLRTEAFF	TGCGCCAGCAGCACCCTGACAGGACTTAGGACTGAAGCTTTCTTT
TRBV6-5	-	-	TRBJ1-2	CASRHPGEDYTF	TGTGCCAGCAGGCACCCAGGGGAAGACTACACCTTC
TRBV28	TRBD1	once	TRBJ1-2	CASSWGQGAPVYGYTF	TGTGCCAGCAGTTGGGGACAGGGGGCGCCGGTTTATGGCTACACCTTC
TRBV7-9	-	-	TRBJ2-3	CASSPQVDGGVQYF	TGTGCCAGCAGCCCCCAAGTTGATGGCGGAGTACAGTATTTT
TRBV29-1	-	-	TRBJ1-1	CSVVGAFF	TGCAGCGTTGTCGGAGCTTTCTTT
TRBV6-1	-	-	TRBJ1-4	CASSEIAWGRNEKLFF	TGTGCCAGCAGTGAGATCGCGTGGGGGCGAAATGAAAAACTGTTTTTT
TRBV20-1	-	-	TRBJ2-1	CSASPLRGGQDEQFF	TGCAGTGCCAGTCCTTTAAGGGGGGGCCAGGATGAGCAGTTCTTC
TRBV30	-	-	TRBJ2-7	CARESRGSYEQYF	TGTGCCCGAGAGAGTCGGGGGTCCTACGAGCAGTACTTC
TRBV27	-	-	TRBJ2-5	CASSLRARETQYF	TGTGCCAGCAGTCTCAGGGCCAGGGAGACCCAGTACTTC
TRBV28	TRBD1	-	TRBJ2-2	CASSLTGTGDTGELFF	TGTGCCAGCAGCCTAACCGGGACAGGGGACACCGGGGAGCTGTTTTTT